Many counts were recorded for the clone carrying this TCR beta chain. Its antigen remains unidentified. The data were taken from a study of blood T cells in healthy people across ages. The second PCR ran about 6 to 12 cycles with a sample-barcoded 5' primer and J-beta primers. TCRdb called the 5' RACE reads again in MiXCR, with one record for every CDR3 protein. The sample lists hundreds of thousands of distinct CDR3 sequences; about three fifths were seen once. The individuals who served as donors were healthy Caucasians living in Russia, aged roughly 6 to 100. Donors gave 8.5 to 10 milliliters of peripheral blood apiece. Trimming took off 5 bases at V and 3 bases at J, with 11 bases between the two ends. Germline values: CDR1 DFQATT, CDR2 SNEGSKA (reference sequence). The CDR3 runs to 12 residues. Findings of the study overall: Changes in expanded clonotypes were possibly confounded, as the CMV status of donors was unknown.

The chain has TRBV20-1 and TRBJ2-7, with D perhaps matching TRBD1 (5 bases). This clonotype was obtained from a man aged 25-40 years in good health. Sequencing was done on a sample of blood. The DNA for the CDR3 is TGCAGTGCTCCGCTCGACAGCTACGAGCAGTACTTC. Protein: CSAPLDSYEQYF.